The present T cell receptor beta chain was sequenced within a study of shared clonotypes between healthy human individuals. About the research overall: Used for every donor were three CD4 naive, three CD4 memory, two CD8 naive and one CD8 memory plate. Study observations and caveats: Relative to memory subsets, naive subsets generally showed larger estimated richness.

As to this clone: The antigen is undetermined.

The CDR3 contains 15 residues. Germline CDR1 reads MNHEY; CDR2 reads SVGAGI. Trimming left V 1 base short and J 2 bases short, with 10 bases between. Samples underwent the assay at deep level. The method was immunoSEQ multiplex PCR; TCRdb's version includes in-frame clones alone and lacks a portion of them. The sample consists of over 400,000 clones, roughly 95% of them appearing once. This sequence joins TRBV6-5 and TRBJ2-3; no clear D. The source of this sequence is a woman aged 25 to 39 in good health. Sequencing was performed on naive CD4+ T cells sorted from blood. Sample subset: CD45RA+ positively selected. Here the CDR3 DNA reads TGTGCCAGCAGTTACTTAGGACGGATCACAGATACGCAGTATTTT. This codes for CASSYLGRITDTQYF.